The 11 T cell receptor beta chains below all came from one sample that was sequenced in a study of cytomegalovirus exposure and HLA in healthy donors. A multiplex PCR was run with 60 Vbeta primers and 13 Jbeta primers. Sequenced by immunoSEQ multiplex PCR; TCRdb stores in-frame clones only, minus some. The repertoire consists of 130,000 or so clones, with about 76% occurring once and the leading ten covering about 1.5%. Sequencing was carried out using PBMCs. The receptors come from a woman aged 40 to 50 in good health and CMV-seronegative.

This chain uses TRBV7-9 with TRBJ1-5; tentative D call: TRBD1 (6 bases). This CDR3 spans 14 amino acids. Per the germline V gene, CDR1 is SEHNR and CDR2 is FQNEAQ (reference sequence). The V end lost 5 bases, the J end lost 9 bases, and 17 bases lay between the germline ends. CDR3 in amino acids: CASSPQGGSAPQHF. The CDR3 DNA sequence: TGTGCCAGCAGCCCACAGGGAGGGTCGGCGCCCCAGCATTTT.

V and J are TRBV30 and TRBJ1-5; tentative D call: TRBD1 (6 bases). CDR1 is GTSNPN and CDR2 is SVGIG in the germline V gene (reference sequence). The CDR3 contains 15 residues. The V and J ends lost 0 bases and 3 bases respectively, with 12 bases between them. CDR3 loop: CAWSVRGATNQPQHF. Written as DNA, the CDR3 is TGTGCCTGGAGTGTACGGGGGGCCACCAATCAGCCCCAGCATTTT.

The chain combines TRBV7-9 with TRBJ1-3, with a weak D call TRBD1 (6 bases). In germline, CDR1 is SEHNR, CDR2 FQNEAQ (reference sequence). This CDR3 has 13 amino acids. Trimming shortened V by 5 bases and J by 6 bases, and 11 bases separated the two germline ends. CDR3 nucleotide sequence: TGTGCCAGCAGCGCCTGGACAGAAAACACCATATATTTT. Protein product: CASSAWTENTIYF.

The CDR3 here is CASSQGTYQETQYF. In DNA form, the CDR3 reads TGTGCCAGCAGCCAAGGGACTTATCAAGAGACCCAGTACTTC. This rearrangement joins TRBV4-2 to TRBJ2-5; D may be TRBD2 (5 bases). The germline CDR1 and CDR2 sequences are LGHNA and YNFKEQ. V lost 1 base and J lost 2, with 8 bases in between. CDR3 length equals 14 residues.

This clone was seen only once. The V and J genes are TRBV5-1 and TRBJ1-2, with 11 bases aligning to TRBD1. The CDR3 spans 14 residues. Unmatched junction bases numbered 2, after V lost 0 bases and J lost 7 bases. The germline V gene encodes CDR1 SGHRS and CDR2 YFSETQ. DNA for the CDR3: TGCGCCAGCAGCTTGGACGGGACAGGGGGTGGCTACACCTTC. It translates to CASSLDGTGGGYTF.

CDR3 DNA sequence: TGTGCCAGCAGTTACGCAGGGGGGTCCAAGAACGAGCAGTACTTC. Protein sequence: CASSYAGGSKNEQYF. This chain connects TRBV6-5 to TRBJ2-7, with a tentative D call TRBD1 (7 bases). CDR1 MNHEY and CDR2 SVGAGI come from the germline V gene. V lost 2 bases to trimming and J lost 5 bases, with 16 bases between them. This CDR3 spans 15 amino acids.

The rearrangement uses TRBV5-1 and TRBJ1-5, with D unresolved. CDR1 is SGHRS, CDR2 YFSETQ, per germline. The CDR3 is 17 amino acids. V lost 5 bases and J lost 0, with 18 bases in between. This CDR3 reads CASREPPGFSSNQPQHF. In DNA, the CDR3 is TGCGCCAGCAGGGAACCTCCGGGATTTTCTAGCAATCAGCCCCAGCATTTT. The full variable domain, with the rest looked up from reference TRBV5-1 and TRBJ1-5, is KAGVTQTPRYLIKTRGQQVTLSCSPISGHRSVSWYQQTPGQGLQFLFEYFSETQRNKGNFPGRFSGRQFSNSRSEMNVSTLELGDSALYLCASREPPGFSSNQPQHFGDGTRLSIL.

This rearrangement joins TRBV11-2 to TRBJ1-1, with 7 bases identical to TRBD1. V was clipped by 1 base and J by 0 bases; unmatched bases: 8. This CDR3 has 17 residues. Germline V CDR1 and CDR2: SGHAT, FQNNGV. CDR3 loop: CASSLVGRGTLNTEAFF. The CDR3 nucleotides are TGTGCCAGCAGCTTAGTGGGCAGGGGGACTTTGAACACTGAAGCTTTCTTT.

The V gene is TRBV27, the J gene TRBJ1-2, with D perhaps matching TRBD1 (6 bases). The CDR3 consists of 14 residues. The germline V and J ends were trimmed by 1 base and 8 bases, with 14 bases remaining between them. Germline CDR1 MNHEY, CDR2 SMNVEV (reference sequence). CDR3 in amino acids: CASSLLGTGSGYTF. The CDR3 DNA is TGTGCCAGCAGTTTATTGGGAACAGGGTCCGGCTACACCTTC.

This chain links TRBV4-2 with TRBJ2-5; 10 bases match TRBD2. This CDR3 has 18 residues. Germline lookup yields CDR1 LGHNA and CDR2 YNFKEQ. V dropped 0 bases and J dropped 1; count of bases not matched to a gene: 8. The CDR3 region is CASSQDGDSGGPQETQYF. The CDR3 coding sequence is TGTGCCAGCAGCCAAGACGGGGATAGCGGGGGGCCCCAAGAGACCCAGTACTTC.

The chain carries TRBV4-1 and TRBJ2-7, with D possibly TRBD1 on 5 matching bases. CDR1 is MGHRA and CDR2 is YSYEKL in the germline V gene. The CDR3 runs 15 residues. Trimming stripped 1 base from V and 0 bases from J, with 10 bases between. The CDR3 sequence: CASSQGWGDSYEQYF. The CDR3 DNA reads TGCGCCAGCAGCCAAGGCTGGGGCGACTCCTACGAGCAGTACTTC.